A selection of T cell receptor beta chains follows, all from one sample in a study of blood T cell repertoires in COVID-19. This table comes from immunoSEQ multiplex PCR, and its TCRdb copy is limited to in-frame clones, with some not included. Of some 400,000 clones listed, around 87% are singletons. Specimen: peripheral blood. All receptors derive from a woman between 55 and 75 years old with COVID-19, enrolled during active disease. The CDR3 runs from the conserved cysteine through the conserved F or W. D genes are given only for firm matches. Rows give clone size only sometimes, using once, few, many, or a class for an expanded clone.

D gene	clone size	V gene	J gene	CDR3 protein	CDR3 DNA
TRBD2	NA	TRBV6-5	TRBJ2-5	CASSYAPGGGQETQYF	TGTGCCAGCAGTTACGCCCCGGGCGGGGGGCAGGAGACCCAGTACTTC
NA	NA	TRBV6-2/TRBV6-3	TRBJ1-5	CASSLRGSPNQPQHF	TGTGCCAGCAGCCTACGGGGAAGCCCCAATCAGCCCCAGCATTTT
NA	NA	TRBV7-3	TRBJ2-2	CASSQDRSSNTGELFF	TGTGCCAGCAGCCAAGACAGGAGTTCGAACACCGGGGAGCTGTTTTTT
NA	NA	TRBV5-1	TRBJ2-3	CASSGPTDTQYF	TGCGCCAGCAGCGGGCCTACAGATACGCAGTATTTT
NA	NA	TRBV6-1	TRBJ1-2	CASSEYPQASYGYTF	TGTGCCAGCAGTGAATATCCCCAAGCAAGCTATGGCTACACCTTC
NA	NA	TRBV12-3/TRBV12-4	TRBJ1-1	CASSPQGNTEAFF	TGTGCCAGCAGTCCACAGGGGAACACTGAAGCTTTCTTT
TRBD1	many	TRBV2	TRBJ2-7	CASRNRGLYEQYF	TGTGCCAGCAGAAACAGGGGGCTCTACGAGCAGTACTTC
TRBD2	NA	TRBV28	TRBJ2-7	CASSSPTSAGTYEQYF	TGTGCCAGCAGTTCCCCCACTAGCGCGGGGACCTACGAGCAGTACTTC
NA	NA	TRBV5-1	TRBJ1-1	CASMRSGGGTEAFF	TGCGCCAGCATGAGATCTGGCGGCGGCACTGAAGCTTTCTTT
TRBD2	NA	TRBV28	TRBJ2-7	CASSPASGEAYEQYF	TGTGCCAGCAGCCCTGCTAGCGGGGAGGCCTACGAGCAGTACTTC
TRBD1	once	TRBV28	TRBJ2-7	CASSFTTGTGINEQYF	TGTGCCAGCAGTTTTACGACCGGGACAGGGATCAACGAGCAGTACTTC
NA	once	TRBV27	TRBJ1-1	CASSLFWRSGTEAFF	TGTGCCAGCAGTCTCTTTTGGAGGTCAGGCACTGAAGCTTTCTTT
NA	NA	TRBV19	TRBJ2-5	CATTKPGFREETQYF	TGTGCCACTACTAAGCCGGGATTTAGGGAAGAGACCCAGTACTTC
NA	NA	TRBV30	TRBJ1-3	CAWISYRNTIYF	TGTGCCTGGATTTCGTATCGGAACACCATATATTTT
TRBD2	once	TRBV2	TRBJ2-7	CASSVQAGGTKQYF	TGTGCCAGCAGTGTTCAAGCGGGGGGGACCAAGCAGTACTTC
NA	NA	TRBV18	TRBJ2-5	CASSPGGGQETQYF	TGTGCCAGCTCACCTGGGGGCGGCCAAGAGACCCAGTACTTC
NA	NA	TRBV5-1	TRBJ2-1	CASSLVGVRATKNEQFF	TGCGCCAGCAGCTTGGTTGGGGTCAGGGCAACCAAAAATGAGCAGTTCTTC
TRBD1	NA	TRBV10-3	TRBJ2-1	CAISESRVGQGNEQFF	TGTGCCATCAGTGAGTCGAGGGTGGGACAGGGGAATGAGCAGTTCTTC
TRBD2	once	TRBV19	TRBJ2-1	CASSISSGASYNEQFF	TGTGCCAGTAGTATATCCAGCGGGGCATCCTACAATGAGCAGTTCTTC
NA	NA	TRBV3-1/TRBV3-2	TRBJ2-3	CASSPFPGTNTDTQYF	TGTGCCAGCAGTCCTTTCCCGGGAACGAACACAGATACGCAGTATTTT
TRBD2	NA	TRBV5-1	TRBJ2-1	CASSLLLAGGPEQFF	TGCGCCAGCAGCTTATTACTAGCGGGGGGGCCTGAGCAGTTCTTC
NA	NA	TRBV6-5	TRBJ1-4	CASSTDRTTNEKLFF	TGTGCCAGCAGTACCGACAGGACAACTAATGAAAAACTGTTTTTT
NA	NA	TRBV6-5	TRBJ1-2	CASSFSGGSGGYTF	TGTGCCAGCAGTTTCTCCGGGGGGTCGGGAGGCTACACCTTC
TRBD1	NA	TRBV19	TRBJ1-5	CASSTVQGSNQPQHF	TGTGCCAGTAGTACAGTACAGGGGAGCAATCAGCCCCAGCATTTT
TRBD1	NA	TRBV3-1/TRBV3-2	TRBJ2-3	CASTGGQGADTQYF	TGTGCCAGCACCGGAGGACAGGGGGCAGATACGCAGTATTTT
NA	NA	TRBV2	TRBJ1-1	CASTAQRGIVEAFF	TGTGCCAGCACCGCACAAAGGGGGATAGTCGAAGCTTTCTTT
NA	few	TRBV4-1	TRBJ1-5	CASSQEDSLTSNQPQHF	TGCGCCAGCAGCCAAGAGGACTCCTTAACGTCCAATCAGCCCCAGCATTTT
TRBD1	NA	TRBV5-1	TRBJ2-2	CASSPRDRGATGELFF	TGCGCCAGCAGCCCCCGGGACAGGGGCGCGACCGGGGAGCTGTTTTTT
NA	once	TRBV7-8	TRBJ2-5	CASSTEDSRYQETQYF	TGTGCCAGCAGCACAGAAGACAGTAGGTACCAAGAGACCCAGTACTTC
TRBD1	NA	TRBV25-1	TRBJ1-5	CASKGQGVGQPQHF	TGTGCCAGCAAAGGACAGGGGGTGGGTCAGCCCCAGCATTTT
NA	NA	TRBV7-9	TRBJ2-7	CASSLYLEQYF	TGTGCCAGCAGCTTATATCTCGAGCAGTACTTC
NA	NA	TRBV2	TRBJ1-6	CASRAGILSYNSPLHF	TGTGCCAGCAGGGCCGGGATTCTCTCCTATAATTCACCCCTCCACTTT
TRBD2	NA	TRBV2	TRBJ2-7	CASKSGTSSYEQYF	TGTGCCAGCAAATCCGGGACTAGCTCCTACGAGCAGTACTTC
NA	NA	TRBV5-1	TRBJ2-5	CASSPWRSREETQYF	TGCGCCAGCAGTCCTTGGAGGTCCCGGGAGGAGACCCAGTACTTC
NA	NA	TRBV7-9	TRBJ2-6	CASALGRGDSGANVLTF	TGTGCCAGCGCCCTAGGGAGGGGGGACTCTGGGGCCAACGTCCTGACTTTC
TRBD1	NA	TRBV15	TRBJ2-3	CATSSDRGPRHTQYF	TGTGCCACCAGCAGTGACAGGGGCCCTCGACATACGCAGTATTTT
NA	NA	TRBV18	TRBJ2-2	CASSPSSTGNTGELFF	TGTGCCAGCTCACCATCCTCGACAGGGAACACCGGGGAGCTGTTTTTT
TRBD2	NA	TRBV19	TRBJ2-1	CASRSLTSGLGNEQFF	TGTGCCAGTAGGAGTCTGACTAGCGGGCTTGGAAATGAGCAGTTCTTC
NA	NA	TRBV4-2	TRBJ1-2	CASSQDRRNTNYGYTF	TGTGCCAGCAGCCAAGATCGGCGGAATACTAACTATGGCTACACCTTC
TRBD1	NA	TRBV19	TRBJ1-2	CASSTLTGGVNYGYTF	TGTGCCAGTAGTACGTTAACAGGGGGCGTAAACTATGGCTACACCTTC
TRBD1	NA	TRBV2	TRBJ2-7	CASSEGDRWTPYEQYF	TGTGCCAGCAGTGAAGGGGACAGGTGGACACCCTACGAGCAGTACTTC